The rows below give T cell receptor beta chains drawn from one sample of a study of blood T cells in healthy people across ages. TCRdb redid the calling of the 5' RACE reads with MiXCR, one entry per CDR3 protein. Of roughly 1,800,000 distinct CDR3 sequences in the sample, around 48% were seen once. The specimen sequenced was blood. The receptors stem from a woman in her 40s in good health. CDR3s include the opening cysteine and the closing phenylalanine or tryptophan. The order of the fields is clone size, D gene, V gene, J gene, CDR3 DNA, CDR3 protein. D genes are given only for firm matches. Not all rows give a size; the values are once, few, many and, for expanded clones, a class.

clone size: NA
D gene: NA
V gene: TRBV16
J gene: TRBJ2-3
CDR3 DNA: TGTGCCAGCAGCCAATGGGGCAGGGGAAGAGGTCCCACTAGCACAGATACGCAGTATTTT
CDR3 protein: CASSQWGRGRGPTSTDTQYF

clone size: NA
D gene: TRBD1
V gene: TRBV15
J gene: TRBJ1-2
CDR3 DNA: TGTGCCACCAGCAGAGACGAGACAGGGTCACTCTATGGCTACACCTTC
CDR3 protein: CATSRDETGSLYGYTF

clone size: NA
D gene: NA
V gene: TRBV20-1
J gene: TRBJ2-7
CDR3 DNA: TGCAGTGCTAGAGGCCTACAGGGTTCCTTCGAGCAGTACTTC
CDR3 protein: CSARGLQGSFEQYF

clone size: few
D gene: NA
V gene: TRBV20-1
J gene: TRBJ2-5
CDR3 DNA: TGCAGTGCTAGCCCTACCGGGGCTACAGAGACCCAGTACTTC
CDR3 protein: CSASPTGATETQYF

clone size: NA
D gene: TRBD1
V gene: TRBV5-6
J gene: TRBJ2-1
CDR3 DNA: TGTGCCAGCAGTACAGACAGGGTCGGGTCCTACAATGAGCAGTTCTTC
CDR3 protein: CASSTDRVGSYNEQFF

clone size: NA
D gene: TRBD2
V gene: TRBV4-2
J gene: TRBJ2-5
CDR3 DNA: TGTGCCAACAGCCTCTGGACTAGCGGGGGGGCCTCAGAGACCCAGTACTTC
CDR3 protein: CANSLWTSGGASETQYF

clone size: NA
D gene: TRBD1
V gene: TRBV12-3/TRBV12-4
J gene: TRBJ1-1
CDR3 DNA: TGTGCCAGCAGTTTAGCCGGGGACAGGGGAAACACTGAAGCTTTCTTT
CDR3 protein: CASSLAGDRGNTEAFF

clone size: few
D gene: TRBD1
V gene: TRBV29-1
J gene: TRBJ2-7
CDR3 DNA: TGCAGCGTCTCGGACAGGTACGAGCAGTACTTC
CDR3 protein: CSVSDRYEQYF

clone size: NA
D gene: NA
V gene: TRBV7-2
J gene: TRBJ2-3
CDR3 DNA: TGTGCCAGCAGCTCAAGAGTCCAGGGATTCACAGATACGCAGTATTTT
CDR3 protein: CASSSRVQGFTDTQYF

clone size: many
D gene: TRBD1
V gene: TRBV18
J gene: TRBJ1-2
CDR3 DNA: TGTGCCAGCAGTCCAGGACAGGGAGGCTACACCTTC
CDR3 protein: CASSPGQGGYTF

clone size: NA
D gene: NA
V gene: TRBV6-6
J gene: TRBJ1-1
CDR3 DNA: TGTGTCTTGGGGGGCATGAACACTGAAGCTTTCTTT
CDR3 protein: CVLGGMNTEAFF

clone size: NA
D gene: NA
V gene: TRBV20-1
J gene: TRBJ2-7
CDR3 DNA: TGCAGTGCTAGTGCCACTTCCTACGAGCAGTACTTC
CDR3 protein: CSASATSYEQYF

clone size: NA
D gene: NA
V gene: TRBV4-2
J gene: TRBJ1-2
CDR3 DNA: TGTGCCAGCAGCCAAGTAGCGGACGGAAGCCCCTATGGCTACACCTTC
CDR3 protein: CASSQVADGSPYGYTF

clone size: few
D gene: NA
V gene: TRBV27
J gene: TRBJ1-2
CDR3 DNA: TGTGCCAGCAGTTTAAGGGGGACCTCTAACTATGGCTACACCTTC
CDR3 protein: CASSLRGTSNYGYTF

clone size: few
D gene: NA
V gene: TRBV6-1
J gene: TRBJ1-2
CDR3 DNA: TGTGCCAGCGCGGACGGCTATGGCTACACCTTC
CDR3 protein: CASADGYGYTF

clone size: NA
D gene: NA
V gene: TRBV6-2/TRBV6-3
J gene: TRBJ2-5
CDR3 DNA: TGTGCCAGCAGTTACGGGACGACGAACCAAGAGACCCAGTACTTC
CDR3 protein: CASSYGTTNQETQYF

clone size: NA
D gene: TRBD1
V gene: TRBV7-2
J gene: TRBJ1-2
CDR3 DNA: TGTGCCAGCAGCTTAGCGGACAGGGGGCGTTTCGGGCCCTATGGCTACACCTTC
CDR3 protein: CASSLADRGRFGPYGYTF

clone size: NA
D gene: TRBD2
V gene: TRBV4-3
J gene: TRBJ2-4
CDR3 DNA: TGCGCCAGCAGCCAAGAGCTAGCGGGGGGATCGATCGGGGAGCAGTACTTC
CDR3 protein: CASSQELAGGSIGEQYF

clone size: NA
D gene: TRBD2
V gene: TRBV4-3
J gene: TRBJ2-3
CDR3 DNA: TGCGCCAGCAGCCAAAGACTAGCGGGGGATACCTTTACTAGCACAGATACGCAGTATTTT
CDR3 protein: CASSQRLAGDTFTSTDTQYF

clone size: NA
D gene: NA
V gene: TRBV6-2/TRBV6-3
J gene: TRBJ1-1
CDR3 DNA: TGTGCCAGCAGTAGAGTTCTTGAGAGCACTGAAGCTTTCTTT
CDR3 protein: CASSRVLESTEAFF

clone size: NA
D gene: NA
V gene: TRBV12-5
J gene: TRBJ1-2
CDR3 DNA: TGTGCTAGTGGTTCCTCTCAGGGTGGCTACACCTTC
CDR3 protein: CASGSSQGGYTF

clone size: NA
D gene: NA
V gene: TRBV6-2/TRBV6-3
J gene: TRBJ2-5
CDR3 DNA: TGTGCCAGCATACAACCGGGGCGAGAGACCCAGTACTTC
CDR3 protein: CASIQPGRETQYF

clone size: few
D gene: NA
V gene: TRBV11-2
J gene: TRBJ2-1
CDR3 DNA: TGTGCCAGCAGTCGTCAGGAGCAGTTCTTC
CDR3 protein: CASSRQEQFF

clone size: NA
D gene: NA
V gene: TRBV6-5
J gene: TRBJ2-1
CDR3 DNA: TGTGCCAGCAGTACGGGCGGGGAGAACCGTGAGCAGTTCTTC
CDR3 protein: CASSTGGENREQFF

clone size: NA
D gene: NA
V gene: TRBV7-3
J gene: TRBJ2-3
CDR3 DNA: TGTGCCAGCAGCTCCATAGCGGAGGGCACAGATACGCAGTATTTT
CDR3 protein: CASSSIAEGTDTQYF

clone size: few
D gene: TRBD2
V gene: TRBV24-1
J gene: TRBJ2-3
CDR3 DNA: TGTGCCACCAGTGATTCAGCTAGCGGGGAGGCAGATACGCAGTATTTT
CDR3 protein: CATSDSASGEADTQYF

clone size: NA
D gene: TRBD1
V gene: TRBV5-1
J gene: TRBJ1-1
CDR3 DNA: TGCGCCAGCAGCATAGACAGGGTGAACACTGAAGCTTTCTTT
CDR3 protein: CASSIDRVNTEAFF

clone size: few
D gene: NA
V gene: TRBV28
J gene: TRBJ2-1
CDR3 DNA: TGTGCCAGCCTGGGTGGTTCCAATGAGCAGTTCTTC
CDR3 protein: CASLGGSNEQFF

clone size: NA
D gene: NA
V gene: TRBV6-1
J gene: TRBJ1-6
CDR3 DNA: TGTGCCAGCAGAGATCCCGGGAGCCCGAGGAGTGGGGATTCACCCCTCCACTTT
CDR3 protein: CASRDPGSPRSGDSPLHF

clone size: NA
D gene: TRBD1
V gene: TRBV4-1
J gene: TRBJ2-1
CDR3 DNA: TGCGCCAGCAGCCAAGCCGGGACAGCTTACAATGAGCAGTTCTTC
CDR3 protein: CASSQAGTAYNEQFF

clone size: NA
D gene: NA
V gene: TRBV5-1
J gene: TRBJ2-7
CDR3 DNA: TGCGCCAGCATGGGAGAATACGAGCAGTACTTC
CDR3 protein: CASMGEYEQYF

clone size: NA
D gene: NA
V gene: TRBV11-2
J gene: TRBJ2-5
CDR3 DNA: TGTGCCAGCAGCTTAGAGGCGGCTGCACGTCGGGAGACCCAGTACTTC
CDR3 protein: CASSLEAAARRETQYF

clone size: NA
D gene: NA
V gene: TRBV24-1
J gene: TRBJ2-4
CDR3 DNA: TGTGCCACCAGTGATGCCACGGGGGAGGCCAAAAACATTCAGTACTTC
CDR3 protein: CATSDATGEAKNIQYF

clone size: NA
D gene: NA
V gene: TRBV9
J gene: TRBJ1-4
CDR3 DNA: TGTGCCAGCAGCGTAGACCTTGTTGAAAAACTGTTTTTT
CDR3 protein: CASSVDLVEKLFF

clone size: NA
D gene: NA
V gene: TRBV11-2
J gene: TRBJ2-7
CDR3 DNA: TGTGCCAGCAGCCAAAGGCGGGAATACGAGCAGTACTTC
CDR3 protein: CASSQRREYEQYF

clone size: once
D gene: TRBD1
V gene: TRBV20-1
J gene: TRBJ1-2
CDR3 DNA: TGCAGTGCTAGGAATTGGAACCAGGGGGACTATGGCTACACCTTC
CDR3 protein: CSARNWNQGDYGYTF

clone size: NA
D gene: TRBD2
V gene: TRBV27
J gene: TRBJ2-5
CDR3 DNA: TGTGCCAGCAGAAGGACTAGGTCGCAGACCCAGTACTTC
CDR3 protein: CASRRTRSQTQYF

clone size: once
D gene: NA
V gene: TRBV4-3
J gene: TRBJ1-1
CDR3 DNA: TGCGCCAGCAGCCAAGGACAGAAAGTCATGAACACTGAAGCTTTCTTT
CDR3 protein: CASSQGQKVMNTEAFF

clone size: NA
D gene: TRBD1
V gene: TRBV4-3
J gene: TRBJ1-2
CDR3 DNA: TGCGCCAGCAGCAACCGGGACAGGGAATTCCGTGGCTACACCTTC
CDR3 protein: CASSNRDREFRGYTF

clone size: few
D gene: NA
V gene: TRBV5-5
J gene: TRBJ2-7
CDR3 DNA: TGTGCCAGCAGCAGACCCCTCTTGGGTGCGTCCTACGAGCAGTACTTC
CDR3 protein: CASSRPLLGASYEQYF

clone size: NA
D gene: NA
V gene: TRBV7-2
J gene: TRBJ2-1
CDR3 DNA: TGTGGGACGACAGCCAGCTCCTACAATGAGCAGTTCTTC
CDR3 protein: CGTTASSYNEQFF

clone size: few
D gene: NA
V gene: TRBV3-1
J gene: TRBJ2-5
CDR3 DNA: TGTGCCAGCAGCCAGGGACTGAGGGGAGAGACCCAGTACTTC
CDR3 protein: CASSQGLRGETQYF

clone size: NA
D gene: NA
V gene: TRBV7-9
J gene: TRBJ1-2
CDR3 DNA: TGTGCCAGCAGCCCCAGGGAGATGAACTATGGCTACACCTTC
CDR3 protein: CASSPREMNYGYTF

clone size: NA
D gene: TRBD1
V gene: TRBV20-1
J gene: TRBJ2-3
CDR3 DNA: TGCAGTGCTAGAGAGGACAGGGGCAATGGAGATACGCAGTATTTT
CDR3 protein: CSAREDRGNGDTQYF

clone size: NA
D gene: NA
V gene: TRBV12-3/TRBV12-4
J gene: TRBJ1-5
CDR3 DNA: TGTGCCAGCAGTCCCGAGGCCAGGCCCCATCAGCCCCAGCATTTT
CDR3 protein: CASSPEARPHQPQHF

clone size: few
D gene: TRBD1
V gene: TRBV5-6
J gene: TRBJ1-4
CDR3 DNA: TGTGCCAGCAGCTTGGGGGGACAGGGGAATGAAAAACTGTTTTTT
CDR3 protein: CASSLGGQGNEKLFF

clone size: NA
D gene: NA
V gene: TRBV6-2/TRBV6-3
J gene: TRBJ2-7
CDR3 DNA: TGTGCCAGCAGTTCATCCGCAAGCTACAACTACGAGCAGTACTTC
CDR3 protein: CASSSSASYNYEQYF

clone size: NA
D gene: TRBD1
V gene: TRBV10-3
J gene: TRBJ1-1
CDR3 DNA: TGTGCCATCAGTGAGTGGGACAGGGGAAACACTGAAGCTTTCTTT
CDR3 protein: CAISEWDRGNTEAFF

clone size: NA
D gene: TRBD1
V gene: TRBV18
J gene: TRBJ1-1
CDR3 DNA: TGTGCCAGCTCACTTGCTCTTCCTACAGGGGACACTGAAGCTTTCTTT
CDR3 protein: CASSLALPTGDTEAFF

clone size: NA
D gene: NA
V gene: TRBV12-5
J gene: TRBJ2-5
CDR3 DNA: TGTGCTAGTGGTCGGACAGTGATGCAAGAGACCCAGTACTTC
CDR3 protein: CASGRTVMQETQYF

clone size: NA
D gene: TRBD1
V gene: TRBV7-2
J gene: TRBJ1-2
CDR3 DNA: TGTGCCAGCAGCCCCAGACCGGGACAGGGGGGCGGTAACTATGGCTACACCTTC
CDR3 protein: CASSPRPGQGGGNYGYTF

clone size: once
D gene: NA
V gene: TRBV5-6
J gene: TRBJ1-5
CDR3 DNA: TGTGCCAGCATTTCCTACGGTGTCGGGAATCAGCCCCAGCATTTT
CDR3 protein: CASISYGVGNQPQHF